This TCR beta chain appears in the sequencing data of a study of T cells after yellow fever vaccination. Using its own MiXCR run on the 5' RACE reads, TCRdb lists one record per CDR3 protein. The sample has 500,000 to 650,000 distinct CDR3 sequences; roughly 12% are singletons. The CDR3 has 14 residues. CDR1 SNHLY and CDR2 FYNNEI come from the germline V gene. J was trimmed by 2 bases and V by 7 bases; bases with no gene match: 7. The source of this sequence is a man aged 25 to 40 who received the YFV17D yellow fever vaccine. The specimen comprised PBMCs, sampled on the day of the yellow fever booster vaccination. The chain employs TRBV2 and TRBJ2-5, with 7 bases lining up with TRBD1. The CDR3 loop is CASIRDSTQETQYF. In DNA, the CDR3 is TGTGCCAGCATCCGGGACAGTACTCAAGAGACCCAGTACTTC.